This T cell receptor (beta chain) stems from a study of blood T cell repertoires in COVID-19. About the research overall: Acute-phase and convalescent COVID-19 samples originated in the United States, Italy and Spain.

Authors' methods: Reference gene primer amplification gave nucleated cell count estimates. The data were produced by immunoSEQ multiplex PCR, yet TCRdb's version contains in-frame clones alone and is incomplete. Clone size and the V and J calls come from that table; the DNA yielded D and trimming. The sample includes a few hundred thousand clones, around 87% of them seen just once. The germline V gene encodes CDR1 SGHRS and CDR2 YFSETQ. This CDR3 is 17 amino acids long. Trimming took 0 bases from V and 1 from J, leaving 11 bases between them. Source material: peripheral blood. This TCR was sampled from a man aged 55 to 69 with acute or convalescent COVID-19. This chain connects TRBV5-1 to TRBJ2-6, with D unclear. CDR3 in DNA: TGCGCCAGCAGCTTGGCCGGCAGGAAGTCTGGGGCCAACGTCCTGACTTTC. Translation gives CASSLAGRKSGANVLTF.